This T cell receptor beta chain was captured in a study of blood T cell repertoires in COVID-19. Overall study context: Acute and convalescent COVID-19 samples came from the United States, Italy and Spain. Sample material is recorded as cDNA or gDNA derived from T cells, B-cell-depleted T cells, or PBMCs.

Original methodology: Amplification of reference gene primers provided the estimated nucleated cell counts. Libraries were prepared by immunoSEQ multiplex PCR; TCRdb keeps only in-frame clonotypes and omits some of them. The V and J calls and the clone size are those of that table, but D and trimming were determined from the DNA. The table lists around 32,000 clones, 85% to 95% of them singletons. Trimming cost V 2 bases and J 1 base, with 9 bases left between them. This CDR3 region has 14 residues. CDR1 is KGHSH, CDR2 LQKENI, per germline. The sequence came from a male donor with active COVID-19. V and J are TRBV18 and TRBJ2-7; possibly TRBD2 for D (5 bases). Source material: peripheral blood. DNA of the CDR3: TGTGCCAGCTCACCAGGTAGAGGGTCCTACGAGCAGTACTTC. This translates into CASSPGRGSYEQYF.